These 16 T cell receptor beta chains were all obtained from the same sample, sequenced in a study of control samples from healthy donors and cancer patients. Produced via immunoSEQ multiplex PCR; TCRdb's table is partial and in-frame only. The repertoire consists of approximately 79,000 clones, with 75% to 90% occurring once and the leading ten covering 5.5% to 7.5%. Sequenced material: blood. The receptor set was obtained from a man in his fifties in good health.

The sample holds one count of this clone. The genes are TRBV19 and TRBJ2-7; perhaps TRBD2 as D (5 bases). CDR1 and CDR2 from the germline V gene are LNHDA and SQIVND (reference sequence). V gave up 3 bases and J gave up 5 bases, with 17 bases separating them. The CDR3 is 15 residues long. CDR3: CASSISLNPGNEQYF. The DNA for the CDR3 is TGTGCCAGTAGTATCTCGCTAAACCCGGGGAACGAGCAGTACTTC. Full variable domain (rest looked up from reference TRBV19 and TRBJ2-7): DGGITQSPKYLFRKEGQNVTLSCEQNLNHDAMYWYRQDPGQGLRLIYYSQIVNDFQKGDIAEGYSVSREKKESFPLTVTSAQKNPTAFYLCASSISLNPGNEQYFGPGTRLTVT.

The count of this clone is one. The chain links TRBV6-5 to TRBJ1-1; D not certain. The CDR3 spans 13 residues. The V gene's germline CDR1 is MNHEY and CDR2 SVGAGI. V shed 0 bases and J shed 1 base, with 3 bases lying between them. The DNA of the CDR3 is TGTGCCAGCAGTTACTCGGCGAACACTGAAGCTTTCTTT. This gives the protein CASSYSANTEAFF.

The CDR3 protein is CASRLQGATNEKLFF. Written as DNA, the CDR3 is TGTGCCAGCAGGCTACAGGGAGCAACTAATGAAAAACTGTTTTTT. The V and J genes are TRBV2 and TRBJ1-4; possibly TRBD1 for D (6 bases). Trimming cost V 6 bases and J 0 bases, with 11 bases left between them. This CDR3 is built from 15 residues. Germline V CDR1 and CDR2: SNHLY, FYNNEI.

This chain joins TRBV6-6 and TRBJ1-1, with D perhaps matching TRBD1 (6 bases). The CDR3 covers 14 residues. The germline V and J ends were trimmed by 6 bases and 3 bases, with 14 bases remaining between them. Germline V lookup: CDR1 MNHNY, CDR2 SVGAGI (reference sequence). The CDR3 coding sequence is TGTGCCAGCAGGAGTCGGGGGCTAGACACTGAAGCTTTCTTT. Amino acid sequence: CASRSRGLDTEAFF.

The J gene is TRBJ1-1, the V gene TRBV14; D perhaps matches TRBD1 (5 bases). Deletions cut 0 bases from V and 0 bases from J, with 14 bases between. This CDR3 has 17 amino acids. Germline CDR1 is SGHDN and CDR2 is FVKESK. CDR3 coding DNA: TGTGCCAGCAGCCAAGATAGGATGGGACCCATGAACACTGAAGCTTTCTTT. Protein: CASSQDRMGPMNTEAFF. Together with reference TRBV14 and TRBJ1-1, the CDR3 gives the full variable domain: EAGVTQFPSHSVIEKGQTVTLRCDPISGHDNLYWYRRVMGKEIKFLLHFVKESKQDESGMPNNRFLAERTGGTYSTLKVQPAELEDSGVYFCASSQDRMGPMNTEAFFGQGTRLTVV.

The chain carries TRBV30 and TRBJ1-1; D is possibly TRBD1 (5 bases). The CDR3 loop spans 16 amino acids. The germline V gene has CDR1 GTSNPN and CDR2 SVGIG (reference sequence). V was shortened by 0 bases and J by 0 bases, with 14 bases between the two germline ends. CDR3 loop: CAWSVAGYLMNTEAFF. In DNA, the CDR3 is TGTGCCTGGAGTGTAGCAGGGTACCTTATGAACACTGAAGCTTTCTTT.

On this clone: At one end the junction does not follow the germline gene, possibly because of a read error. CDR3 in DNA: TGTGCCAGCAGCTTAGAGTCTAGCGGGGTTAATGGGCAGTTCTTC. It encodes CASSLESSGVNGQFF. J is TRBJ2-1 and V is TRBV11-3, with TRBD2 matching over 9 bases. Germline V gene lookup returns CDR1 SGHNT and CDR2 YENEEA. The CDR3 covers 15 residues.

This clone was detected only once. The chain recombines TRBV1 with TRBJ1-1. TRBV1 is a pseudogene. The CDR3 totals 20 residues. CDR3 region: CTSSQVVAGLGTGSGTEAFF. Written as DNA, the CDR3 is TGCACCAGCAGCCAAGTGGTTGCAGGGTTAGGGACGGGGAGTGGCACTGAAGCTTTCTTT.

The V gene is TRBV7-4, the J gene TRBJ1-6; 10 bases align to TRBD1. Trimming cost V 3 bases and J 10 bases; bases outside gene matches: 9. The CDR3 extends over 16 amino acids. Germline-derived CDR1 and CDR2 are SGHVT and SQSDAQ. The DNA of the CDR3 is TGTGCCAGCAGCTTCGACCGGGACAGGGGTGGGTCACCCCTCCACTTT. It encodes CASSFDRDRGGSPLHF.

The chain links TRBV4-2 to TRBJ2-5; the D gene could be TRBD1 or TRBD2 (6 bases each). The germline V gene has CDR1 LGHNA and CDR2 YNFKEQ. The CDR3 length is 17 residues. The V end lost 0 bases, the J end lost 5 bases, and 19 bases lay between the germline ends. DNA of the CDR3: TGTGCCAGCAGCCAAGAATCGGGGGCCTTTAAGGGGGAGACCCAGTACTTC. The encoded protein is CASSQESGAFKGETQYF.

The chain links TRBV7-3 to TRBJ2-5, with 9 bases fitting TRBD2. The trim removed 5 bases at V and 5 bases at J, leaving 6 bases unmatched. CDR1 SGHTA and CDR2 FQGTGA come from the germline V gene. The CDR3 covers 14 residues. The CDR3 sequence: CASSPRGGDETQYF. CDR3 in DNA: TGTGCCAGCAGCCCGCGGGGGGGCGATGAGACCCAGTACTTC.

This sequence joins TRBV30 and TRBJ1-6, with TRBD1 identical over 7 bases. The V gene's germline CDR1 is GTSNPN and CDR2 SVGIG (reference sequence). V gave up 1 base and J gave up 6 bases; unmatched junction bases: 0. The CDR3 runs to 13 residues. The CDR3 here is CAWSGQGNSPLHF. CDR3 in DNA: TGTGCCTGGAGTGGACAGGGTAATTCACCCCTCCACTTT. The full variable domain, rest sourced from reference TRBV30 and TRBJ1-6, is SQTIHQWPATLVQPVGSPLSLECTVEGTSNPNLYWYRQAAGRGLQLLFYSVGIGQISSEVPQNLSASRPQDRQFILSSKKLLLSDSGFYLCAWSGQGNSPLHFGNGTRLTVT.

The CDR3 region has the DNA TGTGCCATCAGTGAGCGGGGGAGCTCCTACGAGCAGTACTTC. It translates to CAISERGSSYEQYF. The chain is built from TRBV10-3 and TRBJ2-7, with D possibly TRBD2 on 6 matching bases. The CDR3 runs to 14 residues. Deletions cut 2 bases from V and 0 bases from J, with 8 bases between. Per germline, CDR1 ENHRY and CDR2 SYGVKD.

Only one count was recorded for this clone. V is TRBV5-1 and J is TRBJ1-3, with D unclear. From germline, CDR1 is SGHRS and CDR2 YFSETQ. With 0 bases removed from V and 0 bases from J, the gap between germline ends came to 7 bases. This CDR3 is 15 amino acids long. The DNA for the CDR3 is TGCGCCAGCAGCTTGGCCATGGGCTCTGGAAACACCATATATTTT. Encoded protein: CASSLAMGSGNTIYF.

V gene TRBV4-1 combines with J gene TRBJ1-6; D is possibly TRBD1 (5 bases). The CDR3 runs 14 residues. V gave up 1 base and J gave up 9 bases, with 10 bases separating them. CDR1 MGHRA and CDR2 YSYEKL come from the germline V gene. CDR3 loop: CASSQAGAGSPLHF. The CDR3 coding sequence is TGCGCCAGCAGCCAAGCCGGGGCCGGTTCACCCCTCCACTTT.

The genes are TRBV9 and TRBJ2-2; unclear D gene. V was cut by 0 bases and J by 1 base, with 7 bases left in between. The CDR3 covers 15 residues. Germline assignment: CDR1 SGDLS and CDR2 YYNGEE. CDR3 residues: CASSVGFKNTGELFF. As DNA, the CDR3 is TGTGCCAGCAGCGTAGGATTTAAGAACACCGGGGAGCTGTTTTTT.